This T cell receptor (beta chain) was retrieved from a study of identical twins. TCRdb re-called the 5' RACE reads through MiXCR, storing one row per CDR3 protein. The repertoire has 650,000 to 750,000 distinct CDR3 sequences, 21% of them found once; the top ten carry 4.3%. CDR1 is ENHRY, CDR2 SYGVKD, per germline. The CDR3 extends over 17 amino acids. Germline trimming cut 3 bases from V and 8 bases from J; bases unmatched to any gene: 15. This clonotype was seen a handful of times. The sample was also linked to a second study, of T cells expressing NK-cell markers. According to that study: Sequencing covered eight donors, seven HCMV-seropositive and one seronegative.

The source of this sequence is a woman aged 18-29 years in good health. The chain has TRBV10-3 and TRBJ2-1; 8 bases align to TRBD1. The specimen sequenced was PBMCs. CDR3 bases: TGTGCCATCAGTGATACAGGGGGACGCACTCCTGTCGATGAGCAGTTCTTC. Protein: CAISDTGGRTPVDEQFF.